This T cell receptor beta chain was sequenced during a study of T-cell memory formation after mild COVID-19. Study-wide background: The two donors had largely donor-specific TCR clusters. Whole-study results and caveats: Shrinking CD4+ clones resided mostly in CM and EM, and CD8+ ones in EMRA. Pre-infection memory already had some responding clones, implying cross-reactive memory joined.

As regards this clonotype: No antigen is known for it.

After 5'RACE with constant-segment primers, TCR alpha and TCR beta cDNA libraries carrying sample barcodes and UMIs were obtained. TCRdb reprocessed the 5' RACE reads via MiXCR and lists one record per CDR3 protein. The data contain approximately 300,000 distinct CDR3 sequences, 15% of them seen just once; the ten biggest clones take up around 23%. Trimming shortened V by 3 bases and J by 4 bases, and 7 bases separated the two germline ends. The CDR3 extends over 13 amino acids. Germline V gene sequence: CDR1 SGHDN, CDR2 FVKESK. This TCR was recovered from a man aged 18 to 35 who had mild COVID-19 (a few samples of this study predate the infection). Cell type and time point are not known. The chain employs TRBV14 and TRBJ1-3, with a possible D match to TRBD1 (6 bases). The sequenced material came from PBMCs or a T cell subset sorted from them (not recorded which). The DNA of the CDR3 is TGTGCCAGCAGCCATACAGGGGGAAACACCATATATTTT. Its translation: CASSHTGGNTIYF.